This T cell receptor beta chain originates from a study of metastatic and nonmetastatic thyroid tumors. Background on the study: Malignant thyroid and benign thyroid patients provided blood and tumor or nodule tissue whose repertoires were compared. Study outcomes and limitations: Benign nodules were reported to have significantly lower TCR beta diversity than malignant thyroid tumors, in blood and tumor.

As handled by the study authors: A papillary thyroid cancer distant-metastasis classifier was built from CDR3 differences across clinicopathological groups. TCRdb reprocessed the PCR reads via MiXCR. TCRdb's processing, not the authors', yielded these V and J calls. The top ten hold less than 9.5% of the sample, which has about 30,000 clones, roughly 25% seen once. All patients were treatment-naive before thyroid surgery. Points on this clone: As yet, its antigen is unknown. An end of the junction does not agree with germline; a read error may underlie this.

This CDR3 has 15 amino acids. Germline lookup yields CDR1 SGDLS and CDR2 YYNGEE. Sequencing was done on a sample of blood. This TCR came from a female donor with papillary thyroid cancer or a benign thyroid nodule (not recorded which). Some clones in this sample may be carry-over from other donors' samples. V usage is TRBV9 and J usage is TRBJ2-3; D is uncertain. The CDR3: CSSSVLAGASDTQYF. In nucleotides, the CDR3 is TGTTCCAGCAGCGTACTGGCTGGAGCGTCAGATACGCAGTATTTT.